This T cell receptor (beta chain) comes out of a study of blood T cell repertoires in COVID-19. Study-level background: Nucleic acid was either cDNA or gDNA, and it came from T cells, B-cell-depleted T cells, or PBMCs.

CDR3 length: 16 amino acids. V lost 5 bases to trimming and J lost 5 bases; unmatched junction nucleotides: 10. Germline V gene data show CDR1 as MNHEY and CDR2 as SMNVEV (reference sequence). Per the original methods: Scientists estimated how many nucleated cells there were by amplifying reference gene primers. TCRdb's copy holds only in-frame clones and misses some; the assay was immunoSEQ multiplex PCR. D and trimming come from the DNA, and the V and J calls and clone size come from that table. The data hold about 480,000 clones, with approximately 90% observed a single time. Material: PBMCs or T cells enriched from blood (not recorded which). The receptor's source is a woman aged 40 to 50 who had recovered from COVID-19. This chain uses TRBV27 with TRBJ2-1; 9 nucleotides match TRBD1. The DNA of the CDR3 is TGTGCCAGCAGTCCCTCACAGGGGGCGCGGAACAATGAGCAGTTCTTC. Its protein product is CASSPSQGARNNEQFF.